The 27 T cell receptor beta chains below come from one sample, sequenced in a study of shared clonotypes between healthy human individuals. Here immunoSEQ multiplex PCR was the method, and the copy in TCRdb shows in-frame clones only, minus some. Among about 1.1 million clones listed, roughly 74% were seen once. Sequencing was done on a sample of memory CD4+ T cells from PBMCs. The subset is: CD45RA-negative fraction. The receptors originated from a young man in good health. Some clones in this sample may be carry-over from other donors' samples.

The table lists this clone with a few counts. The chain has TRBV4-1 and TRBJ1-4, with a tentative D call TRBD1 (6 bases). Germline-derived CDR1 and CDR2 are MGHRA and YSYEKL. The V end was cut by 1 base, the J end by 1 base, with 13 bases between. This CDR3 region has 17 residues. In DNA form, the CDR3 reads TGCGCCAGCAGCCAAGGATTCAGGGGAGGAACTAATGAAAAACTGTTTTTT. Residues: CASSQGFRGGTNEKLFF.

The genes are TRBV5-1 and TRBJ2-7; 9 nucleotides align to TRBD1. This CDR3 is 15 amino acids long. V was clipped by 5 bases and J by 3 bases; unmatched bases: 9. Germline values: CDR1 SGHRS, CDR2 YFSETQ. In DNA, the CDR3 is TGCGCCAGCAGGGGGGGACAGGGAAGGGACTACGAGCAGTACTTC. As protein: CASRGGQGRDYEQYF.

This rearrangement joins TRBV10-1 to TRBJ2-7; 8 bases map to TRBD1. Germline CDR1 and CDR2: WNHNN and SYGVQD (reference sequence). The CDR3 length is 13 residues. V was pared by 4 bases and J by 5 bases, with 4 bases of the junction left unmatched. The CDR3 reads CASSGGTGHEQYF. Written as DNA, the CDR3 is TGCGCCAGCAGTGGGGGGACAGGCCACGAGCAGTACTTC.

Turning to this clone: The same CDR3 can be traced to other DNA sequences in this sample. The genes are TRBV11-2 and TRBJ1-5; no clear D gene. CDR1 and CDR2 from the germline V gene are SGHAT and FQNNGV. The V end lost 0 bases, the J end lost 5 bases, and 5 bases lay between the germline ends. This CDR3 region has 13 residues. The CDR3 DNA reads TGTGCCAGCAGCTTAGATCTGGATCAGCCCCAGCATTTT. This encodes CASSLDLDQPQHF.

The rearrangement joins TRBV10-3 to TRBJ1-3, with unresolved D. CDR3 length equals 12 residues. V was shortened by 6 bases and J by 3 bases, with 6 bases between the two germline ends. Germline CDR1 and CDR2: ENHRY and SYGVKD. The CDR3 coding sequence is TGTGCCATCAGGGAAGGTGGAAACACCATATATTTT. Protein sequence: CAIREGGNTIYF.

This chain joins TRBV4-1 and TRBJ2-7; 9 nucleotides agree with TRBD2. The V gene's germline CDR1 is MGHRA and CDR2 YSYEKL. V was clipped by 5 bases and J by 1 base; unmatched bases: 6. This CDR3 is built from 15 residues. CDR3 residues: CASSSRRGGSYEQYF. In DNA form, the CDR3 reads TGCGCCAGCAGCTCCCGGCGGGGGGGTTCCTACGAGCAGTACTTC.

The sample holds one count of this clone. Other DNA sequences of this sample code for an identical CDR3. CDR3 region: CASSMGGTEAFF. CDR3 DNA: TGTGCCAGTAGTATGGGGGGCACTGAAGCTTTCTTT. The V and J genes are TRBV19 and TRBJ1-1, with TRBD1 as a possible D gene (5 bases). The germline V and J ends were trimmed by 3 bases and 4 bases, with 6 bases remaining between them. Germline V gene lookup returns CDR1 LNHDA and CDR2 SQIVND (reference sequence). There are 12 residues in the CDR3.

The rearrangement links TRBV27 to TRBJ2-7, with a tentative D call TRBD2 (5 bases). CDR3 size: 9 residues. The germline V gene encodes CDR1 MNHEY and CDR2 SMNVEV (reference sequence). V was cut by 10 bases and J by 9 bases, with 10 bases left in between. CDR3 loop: CANSLVQYF. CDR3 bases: TGTGCCAACTCACTAGTGCAGTACTTC.

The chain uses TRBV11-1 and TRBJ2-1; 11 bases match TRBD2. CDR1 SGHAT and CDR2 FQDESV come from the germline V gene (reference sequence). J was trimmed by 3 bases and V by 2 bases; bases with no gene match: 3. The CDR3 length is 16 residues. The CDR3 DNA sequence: TGTGCCAGCAGCTTAATGACTAGCGGGATCTACAATGAGCAGTTCTTC. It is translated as CASSLMTSGIYNEQFF.

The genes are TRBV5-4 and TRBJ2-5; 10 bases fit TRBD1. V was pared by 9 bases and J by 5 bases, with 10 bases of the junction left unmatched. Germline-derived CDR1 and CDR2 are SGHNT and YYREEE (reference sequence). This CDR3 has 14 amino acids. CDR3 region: CATERQGAGETQYF. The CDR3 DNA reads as TGTGCCACCGAAAGACAGGGGGCCGGGGAGACCCAGTACTTC.

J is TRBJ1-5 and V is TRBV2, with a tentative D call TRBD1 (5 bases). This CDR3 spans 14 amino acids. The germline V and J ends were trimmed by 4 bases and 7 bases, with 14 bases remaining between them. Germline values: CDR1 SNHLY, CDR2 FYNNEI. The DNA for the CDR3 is TGTGCCAGCAGTGCCGGGGGGGAAATACAGCCCCAGCATTTT. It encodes CASSAGGEIQPQHF. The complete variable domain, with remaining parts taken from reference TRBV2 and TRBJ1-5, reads EPEVTQTPSHQVTQMGQEVILRCVPISNHLYFYWYRQILGQKVEFLVSFYNNEISEKSEIFDDQFSVERPDGSNFTLKIRSTKLEDSAMYFCASSAGGEIQPQHFGDGTRLSIL.

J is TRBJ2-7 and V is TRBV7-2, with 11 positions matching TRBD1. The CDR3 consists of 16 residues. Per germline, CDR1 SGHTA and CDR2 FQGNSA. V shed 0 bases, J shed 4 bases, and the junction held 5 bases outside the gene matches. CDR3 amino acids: CASSLAEDRGLYEQYF. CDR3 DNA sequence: TGTGCCAGCAGCTTAGCGGAGGACAGGGGGCTTTACGAGCAGTACTTC. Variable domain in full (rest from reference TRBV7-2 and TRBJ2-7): GAGVSQSPSNKVTEKGKDVELRCDPISGHTALYWYRQSLGQGLEFLIYFQGNSAPDKSGLPSDRFSAERTGGSVSTLTIQRTQQEDSAVYLCASSLAEDRGLYEQYFGPGTRLTVT.

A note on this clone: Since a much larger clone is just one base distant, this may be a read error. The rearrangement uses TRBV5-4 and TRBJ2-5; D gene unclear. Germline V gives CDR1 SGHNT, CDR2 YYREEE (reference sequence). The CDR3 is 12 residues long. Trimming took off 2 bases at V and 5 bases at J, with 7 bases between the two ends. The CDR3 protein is CASSFPRETQYF. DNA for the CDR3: TGTGCCAGCAGCTTCCCGCGGGAGACCCAGTACTTC. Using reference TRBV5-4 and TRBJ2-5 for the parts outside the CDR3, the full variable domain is ETGVTQSPTHLIKTRGQQVTLRCSSQSGHNTVSWYQQALGQGPQFIFQYYREEENGRGNFPPRFSGLQFPNYSSELNVNALELDDSALYLCASSFPRETQYFGPGTRLLVL.

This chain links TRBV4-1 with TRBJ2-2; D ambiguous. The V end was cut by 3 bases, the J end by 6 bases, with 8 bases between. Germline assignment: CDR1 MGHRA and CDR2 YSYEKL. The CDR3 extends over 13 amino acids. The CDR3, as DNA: TGCGCCAGCAGCCACCTTTTGGCCGGGGAGCTGTTTTTT. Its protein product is CASSHLLAGELFF.

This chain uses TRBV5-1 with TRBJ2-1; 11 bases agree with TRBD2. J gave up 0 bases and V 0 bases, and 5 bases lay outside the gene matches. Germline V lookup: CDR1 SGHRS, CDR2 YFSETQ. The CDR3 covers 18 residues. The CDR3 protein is CASSLGLAGGFSYNEQFF. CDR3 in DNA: TGCGCCAGCAGCTTGGGTCTAGCGGGAGGTTTCTCCTACAATGAGCAGTTCTTC.

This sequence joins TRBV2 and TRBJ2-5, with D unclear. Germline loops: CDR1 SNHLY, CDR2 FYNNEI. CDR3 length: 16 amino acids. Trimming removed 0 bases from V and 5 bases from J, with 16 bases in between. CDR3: CASSEALVAAGETQYF. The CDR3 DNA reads TGTGCCAGCAGTGAAGCATTGGTGGCAGCTGGGGAGACCCAGTACTTC.

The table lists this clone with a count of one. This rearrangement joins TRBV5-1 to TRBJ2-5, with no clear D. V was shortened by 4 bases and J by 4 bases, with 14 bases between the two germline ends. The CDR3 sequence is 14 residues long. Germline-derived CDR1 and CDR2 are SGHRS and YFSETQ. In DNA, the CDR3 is TGCGCCAGCAGCCCTGTCACCGGCTTAGAGACCCAGTACTTC. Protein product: CASSPVTGLETQYF.

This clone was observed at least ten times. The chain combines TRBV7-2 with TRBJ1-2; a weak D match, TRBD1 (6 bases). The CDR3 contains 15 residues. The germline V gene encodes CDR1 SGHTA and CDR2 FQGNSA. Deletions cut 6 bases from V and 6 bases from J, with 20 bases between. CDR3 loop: CASRQQPAGVDGYTF. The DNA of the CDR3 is TGTGCCAGCAGACAACAGCCAGCAGGGGTGGATGGCTACACCTTC. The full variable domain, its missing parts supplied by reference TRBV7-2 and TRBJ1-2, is GAGVSQSPSNKVTEKGKDVELRCDPISGHTALYWYRQSLGQGLEFLIYFQGNSAPDKSGLPSDRFSAERTGGSVSTLTIQRTQQEDSAVYLCASRQQPAGVDGYTFGSGTRLTVV.

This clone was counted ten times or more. DNA of the CDR3: TGTGCCAGCTCATCCGAGCTGGGGGCGGGAGATACGCAGTATTTT. This gives the protein CASSSELGAGDTQYF. This chain uses TRBV18 with TRBJ2-3, with D possibly TRBD1 on 6 matching bases. The V gene's germline CDR1 is KGHSH and CDR2 LQKENI. Between the trimmed V and J ends, which lost 5 bases and 5 bases, there was a span of 17 bases. This CDR3 contains 15 residues.

The CDR3 nucleotides read TGTGCCAGCAGCGTAGCGGGGAATCAAGAGACCCAGTACTTC. It is translated as CASSVAGNQETQYF. The chain carries TRBV9 and TRBJ2-5; TRBD2 might be the D (5 bases). The germline V and J ends were trimmed by 0 bases and 2 bases, with 8 bases remaining between them. Germline loops: CDR1 SGDLS, CDR2 YYNGEE. This CDR3 is built from 14 residues. The complete variable domain, with remaining parts taken from reference TRBV9 and TRBJ2-5, reads DSGVTQTPKHLITATGQRVTLRCSPRSGDLSVYWYQQSLDQGLQFLIQYYNGEERAKGNILERFSAQQFPDLHSELNLSSLELGDSALYFCASSVAGNQETQYFGPGTRLLVL.

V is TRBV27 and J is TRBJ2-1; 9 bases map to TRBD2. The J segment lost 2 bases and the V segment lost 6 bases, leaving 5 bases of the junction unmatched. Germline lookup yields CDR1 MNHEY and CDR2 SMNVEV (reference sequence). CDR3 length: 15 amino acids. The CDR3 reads CASRATSGTYNEQFF. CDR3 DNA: TGTGCCAGCAGAGCGACTAGCGGTACCTACAATGAGCAGTTCTTC.

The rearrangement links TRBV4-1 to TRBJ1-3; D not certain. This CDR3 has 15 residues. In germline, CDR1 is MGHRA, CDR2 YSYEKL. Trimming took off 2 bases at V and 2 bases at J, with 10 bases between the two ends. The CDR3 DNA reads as TGCGCCAGCAGCCAAACCCAGGCAGCTGGAAACACCATATATTTT. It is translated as CASSQTQAAGNTIYF.

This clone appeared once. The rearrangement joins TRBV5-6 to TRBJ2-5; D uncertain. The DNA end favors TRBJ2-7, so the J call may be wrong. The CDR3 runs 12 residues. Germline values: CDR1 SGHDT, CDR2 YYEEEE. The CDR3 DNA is TGTGCCAGCAGCTTGAGGCTAGGCGAGCAGTACTTC. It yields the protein CASSLRLGEQYF.

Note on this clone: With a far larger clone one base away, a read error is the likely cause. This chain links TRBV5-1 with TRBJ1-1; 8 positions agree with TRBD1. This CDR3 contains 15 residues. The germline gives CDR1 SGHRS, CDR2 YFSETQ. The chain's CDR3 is CTSSTSDRVHTEAFF. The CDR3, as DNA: TGCACCAGCAGCACTTCGGACAGGGTACACACTGAAGCTTTCTTT.

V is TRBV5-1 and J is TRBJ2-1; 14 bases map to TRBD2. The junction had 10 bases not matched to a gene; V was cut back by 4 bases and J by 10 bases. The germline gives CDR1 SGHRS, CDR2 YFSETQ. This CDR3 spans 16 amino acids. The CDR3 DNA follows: TGCGCCAGCAGCACATCTAGGGGGACTAGCGGGAGAGAGCAGTTCTTC. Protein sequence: CASSTSRGTSGREQFF. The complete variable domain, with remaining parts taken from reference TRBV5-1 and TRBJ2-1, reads KAGVTQTPRYLIKTRGQQVTLSCSPISGHRSVSWYQQTPGQGLQFLFEYFSETQRNKGNFPGRFSGRQFSNSRSEMNVSTLELGDSALYLCASSTSRGTSGREQFFGPGTRLTVL.

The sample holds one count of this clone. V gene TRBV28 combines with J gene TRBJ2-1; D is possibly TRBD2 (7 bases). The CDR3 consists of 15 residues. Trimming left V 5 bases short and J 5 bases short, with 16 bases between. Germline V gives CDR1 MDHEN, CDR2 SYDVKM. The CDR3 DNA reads TGTGCCAGCAGTCCTGGGGGAGGGGGTAACAATGAGCAGTTCTTC. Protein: CASSPGGGGNNEQFF.

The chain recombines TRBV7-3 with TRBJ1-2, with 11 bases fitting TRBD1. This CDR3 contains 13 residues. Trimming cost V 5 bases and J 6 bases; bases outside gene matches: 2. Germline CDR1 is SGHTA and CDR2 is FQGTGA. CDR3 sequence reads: CASSPGQGDGYTF. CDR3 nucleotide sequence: TGTGCCAGCAGCCCGGGACAGGGGGATGGCTACACCTTC.